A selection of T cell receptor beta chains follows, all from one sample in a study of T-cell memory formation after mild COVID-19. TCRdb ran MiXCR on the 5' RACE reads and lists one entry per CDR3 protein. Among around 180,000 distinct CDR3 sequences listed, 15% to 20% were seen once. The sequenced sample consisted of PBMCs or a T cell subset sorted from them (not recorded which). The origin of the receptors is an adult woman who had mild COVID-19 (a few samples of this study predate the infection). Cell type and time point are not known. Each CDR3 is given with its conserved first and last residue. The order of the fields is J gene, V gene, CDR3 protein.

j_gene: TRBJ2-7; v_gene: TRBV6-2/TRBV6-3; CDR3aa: CASNRQGFGYEQYF
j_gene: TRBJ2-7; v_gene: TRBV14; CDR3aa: CASSQLEGNWHRNEQYF
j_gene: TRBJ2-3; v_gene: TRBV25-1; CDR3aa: CASSRTSGPTDTQYF
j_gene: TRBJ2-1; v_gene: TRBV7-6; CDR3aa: CASSRTGSNEQFF
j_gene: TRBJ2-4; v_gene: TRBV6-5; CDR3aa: CASSYNNRGGNIQYF
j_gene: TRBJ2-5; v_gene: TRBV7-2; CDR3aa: CASSSSLAGGQETQYF
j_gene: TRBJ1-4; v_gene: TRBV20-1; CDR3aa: CSARETGPFPEKLFF
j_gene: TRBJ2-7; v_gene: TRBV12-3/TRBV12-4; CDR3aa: CASSSDTSAYEQYF
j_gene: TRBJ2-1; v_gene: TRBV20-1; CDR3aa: CSALAPNSYNEQFF
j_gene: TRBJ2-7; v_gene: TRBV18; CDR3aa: CASSPVATSSYEQYF
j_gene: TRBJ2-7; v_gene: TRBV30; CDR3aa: CAWGSYYEQYF
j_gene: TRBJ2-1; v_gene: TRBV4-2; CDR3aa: CASSQGSGHNEQFF
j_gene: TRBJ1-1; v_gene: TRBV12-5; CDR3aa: CASGFLTGVNTEAFF
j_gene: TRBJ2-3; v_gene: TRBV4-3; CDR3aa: CASSQDRGYTQYF
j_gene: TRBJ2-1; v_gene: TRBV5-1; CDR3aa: CASSLTYEQFF
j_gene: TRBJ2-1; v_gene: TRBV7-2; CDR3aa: CASSLDGNNEQFF
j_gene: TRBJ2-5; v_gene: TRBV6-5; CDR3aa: CASSYGIRGTETQYF
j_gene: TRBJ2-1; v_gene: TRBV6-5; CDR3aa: CASSYAASGSYEQFF
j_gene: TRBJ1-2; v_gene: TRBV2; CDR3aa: CASSGDTGNGYTF
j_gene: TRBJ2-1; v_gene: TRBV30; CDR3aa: CAWSVSREQFF
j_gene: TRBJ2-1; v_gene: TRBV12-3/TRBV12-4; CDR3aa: CASRSTGTDNEQFF
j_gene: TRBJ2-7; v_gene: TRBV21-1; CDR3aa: CASSKKAGGRVTYEQYF
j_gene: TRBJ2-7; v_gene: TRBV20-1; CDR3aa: CSASQAGGPNSYEQYF
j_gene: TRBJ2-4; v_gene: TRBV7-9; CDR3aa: CASTLRGLGAKNIQYF
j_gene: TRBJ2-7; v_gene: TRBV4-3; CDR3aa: CASSQDAALAGIYEQYF
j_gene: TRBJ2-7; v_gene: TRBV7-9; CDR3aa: CASSLSSRNSYEQYF
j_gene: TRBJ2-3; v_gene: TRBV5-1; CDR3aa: CASSSDRGRGNTQYF
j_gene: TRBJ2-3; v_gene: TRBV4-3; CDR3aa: CASSQDPRGAVSDTQYF
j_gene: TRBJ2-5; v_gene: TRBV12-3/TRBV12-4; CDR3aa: CASSLSGHETQYF
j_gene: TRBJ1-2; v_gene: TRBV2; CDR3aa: CASSLAKHSNYGYTF
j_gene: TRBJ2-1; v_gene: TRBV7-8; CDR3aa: CASSLGAGGGGEQFF
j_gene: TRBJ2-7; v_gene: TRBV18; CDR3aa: CASSPFGEGCYEQYF
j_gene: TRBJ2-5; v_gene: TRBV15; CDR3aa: CATSRDRRQGETQYF
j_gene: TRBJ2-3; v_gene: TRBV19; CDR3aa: CASSIAGTREDTQYF
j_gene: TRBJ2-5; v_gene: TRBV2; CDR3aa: CASSPRSGASQETQYF
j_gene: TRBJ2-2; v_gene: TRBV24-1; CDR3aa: CATSDPGRIGELFF
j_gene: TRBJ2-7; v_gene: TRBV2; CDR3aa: CASSRDSRSYEQYF
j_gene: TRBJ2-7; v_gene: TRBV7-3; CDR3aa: CASSLDRVPSYEQYF
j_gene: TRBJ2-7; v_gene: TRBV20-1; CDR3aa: CSASRSSYEQYF
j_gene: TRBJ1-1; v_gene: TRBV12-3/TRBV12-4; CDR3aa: CASSLALFRTEAFF
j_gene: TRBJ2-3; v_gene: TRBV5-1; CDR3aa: CASSDPGQGRDTQYF
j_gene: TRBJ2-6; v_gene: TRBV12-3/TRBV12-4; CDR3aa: CASTPRGAGANVLTF
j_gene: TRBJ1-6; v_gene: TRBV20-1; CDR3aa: CSATTGGNSPLHF
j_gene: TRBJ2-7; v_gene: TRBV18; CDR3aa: CASSLYQGKSYEQYF
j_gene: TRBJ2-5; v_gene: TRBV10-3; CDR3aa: CAISPLAGQETQYF
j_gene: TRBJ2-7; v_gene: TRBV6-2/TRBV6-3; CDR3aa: CASSYTYRVTSDSYEQYF
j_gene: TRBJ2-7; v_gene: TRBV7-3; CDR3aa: CASSLNGREQYF